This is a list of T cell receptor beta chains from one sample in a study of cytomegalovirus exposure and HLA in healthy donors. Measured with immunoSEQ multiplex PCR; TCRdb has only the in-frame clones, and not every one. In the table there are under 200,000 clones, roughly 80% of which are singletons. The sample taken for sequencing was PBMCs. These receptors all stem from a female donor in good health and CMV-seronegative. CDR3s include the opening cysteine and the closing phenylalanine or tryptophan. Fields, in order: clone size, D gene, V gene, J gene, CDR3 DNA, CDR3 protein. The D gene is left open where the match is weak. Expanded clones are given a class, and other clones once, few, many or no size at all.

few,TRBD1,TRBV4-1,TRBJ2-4,TGCGCCAGCAGCCCTTATAGGACAGGGGAAAACATTCAGTACTTC,CASSPYRTGENIQYF
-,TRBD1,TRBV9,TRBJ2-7,TGTGCCAGCAGCGCCCGGGACAGGGGAGGCCACGAGCAGTACTTC,CASSARDRGGHEQYF
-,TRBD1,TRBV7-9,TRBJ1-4,TGTGCCAGCAGCTTATGGGGACAGGGGAAAGATGAAAAACTGTTTTTT,CASSLWGQGKDEKLFF
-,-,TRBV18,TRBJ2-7,TGTGCCAGCTCACCGGCTCGAGGGGGATACGAGCAGTACTTC,CASSPARGGYEQYF
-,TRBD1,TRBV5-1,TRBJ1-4,TGCGCCAGCAGCCCCTCGACAGGGGCAGCAGTACCAACTAATGAAAAACTGTTTTTT,CASSPSTGAAVPTNEKLFF
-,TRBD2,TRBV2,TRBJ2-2,TGTGCCAGCAGTGAACTAGGACTAGCGGGGATCACCGGGGAGCTGTTTTTT,CASSELGLAGITGELFF
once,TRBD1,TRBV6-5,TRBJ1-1,TGTGCCAGCAGTCAAGACAGGGGGCTCGCTGAAGCTTTCTTT,CASSQDRGLAEAFF
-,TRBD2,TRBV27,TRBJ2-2,TGTGCCAGCAGTTTAGGCGGGAGGGCGGCCGGGGAGCTGTTTTTT,CASSLGGRAAGELFF
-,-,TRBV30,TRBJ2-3,TGTGCCTGGAGGGGTGCAGGAATATATACAGATACGCAGTATTTT,CAWRGAGIYTDTQYF
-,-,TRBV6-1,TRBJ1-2,TGTGCCAGCAGTCCCACAGGGACCTATGGCTACACCTTC,CASSPTGTYGYTF
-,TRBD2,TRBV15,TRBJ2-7,TGTGCCACCTCGAGGGATGCGACTAGCGGGAGTTTCAACGAGCAGTACTTC,CATSRDATSGSFNEQYF
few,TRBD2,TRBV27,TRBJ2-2,TGTGCCAGCAGTTCCCTAGCGGGGGGAGACGGGGAGCTGTTTTTT,CASSSLAGGDGELFF
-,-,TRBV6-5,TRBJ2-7,TGTGCCAGCACGCCGGGACTGGCCTACGAGCAGTACTTC,CASTPGLAYEQYF
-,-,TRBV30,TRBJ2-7,TGTGCCTGGAGTGGGGTATGGGGCCTCTACGAGCAGTACTTC,CAWSGVWGLYEQYF
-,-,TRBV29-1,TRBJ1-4,TGCAGCGTTGAAATCGGAGACGGGATTATCTTTTTT,CSVEIGDGIIFF
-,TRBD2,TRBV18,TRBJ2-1,TGTGCCAGCTCGGATAAGGGACTAGCGGGAGTCTACAATGAGCAGTTCTTC,CASSDKGLAGVYNEQFF
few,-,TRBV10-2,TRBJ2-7,TGCGCCAGCGGTGGGGGAGGCTACGAGCAGTACTTC,CASGGGGYEQYF
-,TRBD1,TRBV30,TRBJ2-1,TGTGCCTGGAGTGTAGAGACAGGGTGGTATGAGCAGTTCTTC,CAWSVETGWYEQFF
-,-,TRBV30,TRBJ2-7,TGTGCCTGGAAGGGGGACGGAGCCTACGAGCAGTACTTC,CAWKGDGAYEQYF
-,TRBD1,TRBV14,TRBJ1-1,TGTGCCAGCAGCCAAGATCTGGGACAGTTGAACACTGAAGCTTTCTTT,CASSQDLGQLNTEAFF
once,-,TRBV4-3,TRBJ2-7,TGCGCCAGCAGCCAAAGGGGTCGGGAGCAGTACTTC,CASSQRGREQYF
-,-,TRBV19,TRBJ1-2,TGTGCCAGTAGCCCCGGGAACTATGGCTACACCTTC,CASSPGNYGYTF
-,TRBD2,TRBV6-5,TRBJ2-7,TGTGCCAGCAACCAGGGACTATCCTACGAGCAGTACTTC,CASNQGLSYEQYF
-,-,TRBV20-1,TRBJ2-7,TGCAGTGCCCTTCTAAGCTACGAGCAGTACTTC,CSALLSYEQYF
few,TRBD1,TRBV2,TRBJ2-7,TGTGCCAGCAGTGCCGGACAGGGGCGCGACGAGCAGTACTTC,CASSAGQGRDEQYF
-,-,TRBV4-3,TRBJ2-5,TGCGCCAGCAGTCGCTCAGGATCGTCGCGAGAGACCCAGTACTTC,CASSRSGSSRETQYF
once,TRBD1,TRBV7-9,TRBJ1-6,TGTGCCAGCAGCATGGCGGGACAGCCGACTTCACCCCTCCACTTT,CASSMAGQPTSPLHF
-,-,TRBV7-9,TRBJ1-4,TGTTCCAGCACCTTCGTTCCTCAGGTTGGGGGAGCGGGACCTTTT,CSSTFVPQVGGAGPF
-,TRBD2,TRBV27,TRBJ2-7,TGTGCCAGCAGACAGCGGGGGGGATCGAGCTCCTACGAGCAGTACTTC,CASRQRGGSSSYEQYF
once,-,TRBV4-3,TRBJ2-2,TGCGCCAGCAGCCCTAGTGATCAGGGCGGGGAGCTGTTTTTT,CASSPSDQGGELFF
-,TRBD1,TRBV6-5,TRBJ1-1,TGTGCCAGCGGGGTGGACAGGGATTCAACTGAAGCTTTCTTT,CASGVDRDSTEAFF
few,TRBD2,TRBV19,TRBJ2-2,TGTGCCAGTAGTATGCGGGCTAGCGGGAGCGTGATGCAGGAGCTGTTTTTT,CASSMRASGSVMQELFF
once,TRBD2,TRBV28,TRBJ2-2,TGTGCCAGCAGGGGACTAGCAAACACCGGGGAGCTGTTTTTT,CASRGLANTGELFF
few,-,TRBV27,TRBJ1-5,TGTGCCAGCAGTCCCCTCGCCCGGACAGAGGAGCAGCCCCAGCATTTT,CASSPLARTEEQPQHF
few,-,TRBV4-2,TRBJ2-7,TGTGCCAGCAGCCAAGATGGGGGTGGTGGAGGGAGTCCCTCCTACGAGCAGTACTTC,CASSQDGGGGGSPSYEQYF
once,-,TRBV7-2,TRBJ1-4,TGTGCCAGCAGCTTAGCCTCTTTAACTAATGAAAAACTGTTTTTT,CASSLASLTNEKLFF
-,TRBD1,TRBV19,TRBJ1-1,TGTGCCAGTAGTATAGGTTCGGCCAGGGGGAAGACTGAAGCTTTCTTT,CASSIGSARGKTEAFF
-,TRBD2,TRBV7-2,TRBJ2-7,TGTGCCAGCAGCATGTCCTCCGGGACTAGCGGGAGGGCCTCCTACGAGCAGTACTTC,CASSMSSGTSGRASYEQYF
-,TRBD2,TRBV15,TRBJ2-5,TGTGCCACCAGCAGAGTCTGGGGGGGGGAGACCCAGTACTTC,CATSRVWGGETQYF
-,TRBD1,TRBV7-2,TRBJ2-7,TGTGCCAGCAGCAACAGGGGGACCTCCTACGAGCAGTACTTC,CASSNRGTSYEQYF
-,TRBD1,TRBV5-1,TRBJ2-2,TGCGCCAGCATCCCGGGACAGAGAACTTCGGACACCGGGGAGCTGTTTTTT,CASIPGQRTSDTGELFF
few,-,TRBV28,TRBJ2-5,TGTGCCAGCAGTCTCCCCTTCCGGCAGGTCCAACAAGAGACCCAGTACTTC,CASSLPFRQVQQETQYF
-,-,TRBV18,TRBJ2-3,TGTGCCAGCTCACTTTCGCAGGGAAGCACAGATACGCAGTATTTT,CASSLSQGSTDTQYF
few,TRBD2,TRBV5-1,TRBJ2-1,TGCGCCAGCAGCTTGCCTAGCGGGGCCCCCTCCTACAATGAGCAGTTCTTC,CASSLPSGAPSYNEQFF
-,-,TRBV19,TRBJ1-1,TGTGCGGCCCGCACAGGGCTCAATGAAGCTTTCTTT,CAARTGLNEAFF
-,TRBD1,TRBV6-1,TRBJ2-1,TGTGCCAGCAGATCCGGGGGGACAGGGGGCGATGAGCAGTTCTTC,CASRSGGTGGDEQFF
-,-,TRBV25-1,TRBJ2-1,TGTGCCAGCAGTGAATGGGGGGTATCCACAGAGCAGTTCTTC,CASSEWGVSTEQFF
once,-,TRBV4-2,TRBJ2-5,TGTGCCAGCAGCCCCACCGGGGAACCCCAAGAGACCCAGTACTTC,CASSPTGEPQETQYF
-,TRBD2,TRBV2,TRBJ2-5,TGTGCCAGCAGTGGGGCAACTGGCGGGGGGGGAGGGACCCAGTACTTC,CASSGATGGGGGTQYF
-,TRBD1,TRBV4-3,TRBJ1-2,TGCGCCAGCAGCCACGGACAGGGGAACTATGGCTACACCTTC,CASSHGQGNYGYTF
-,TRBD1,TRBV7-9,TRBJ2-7,TGTGCCAGCAGCTTACAGGGGGCCTTGGAAGAGCAGTACTTC,CASSLQGALEEQYF
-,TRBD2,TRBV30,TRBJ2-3,TGTGCCTGTAACAAAATGACCGGGACTAGCGGGGGGTTCAGTACAGATACGCAGTATTTT,CACNKMTGTSGGFSTDTQYF
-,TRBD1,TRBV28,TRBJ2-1,TGTGCCAGCAGTTTACATCCGGGACAGGGAGGCAATGAGCAGTTCTTC,CASSLHPGQGGNEQFF
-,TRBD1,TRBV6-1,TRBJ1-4,TGTGCCAGCGGTCTGGGACAGGGGACTAATGAAAAACTGTTTTTT,CASGLGQGTNEKLFF
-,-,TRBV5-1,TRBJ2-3,TGCGCCAGCAGTTCCGAGGGGGAGAGAGGCACAGATACGCAGTATTTT,CASSSEGERGTDTQYF
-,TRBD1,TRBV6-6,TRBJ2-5,TGTGCCAGCAGTCTAAGGGACAGGGCAGGGGAGACCCAGTACTTC,CASSLRDRAGETQYF
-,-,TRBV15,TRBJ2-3,TGTGCCACCAGCAGGCTCGGACAGCACACAGATACGCAGTATTTT,CATSRLGQHTDTQYF
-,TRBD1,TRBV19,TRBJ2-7,TGTGCCAGTAGCCGGACAGGGGGGCCCCACGAGCAGTACTTC,CASSRTGGPHEQYF
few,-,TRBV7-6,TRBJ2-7,TGTGCCAGCAGCCAGAGTGGACGGGGTAGCTCCTACGAGCAGTACTTC,CASSQSGRGSSYEQYF
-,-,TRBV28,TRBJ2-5,TGTGCCAGCAGTTTTTCGCAGGGAATACGTCAGGAGACCCAGTACTTC,CASSFSQGIRQETQYF